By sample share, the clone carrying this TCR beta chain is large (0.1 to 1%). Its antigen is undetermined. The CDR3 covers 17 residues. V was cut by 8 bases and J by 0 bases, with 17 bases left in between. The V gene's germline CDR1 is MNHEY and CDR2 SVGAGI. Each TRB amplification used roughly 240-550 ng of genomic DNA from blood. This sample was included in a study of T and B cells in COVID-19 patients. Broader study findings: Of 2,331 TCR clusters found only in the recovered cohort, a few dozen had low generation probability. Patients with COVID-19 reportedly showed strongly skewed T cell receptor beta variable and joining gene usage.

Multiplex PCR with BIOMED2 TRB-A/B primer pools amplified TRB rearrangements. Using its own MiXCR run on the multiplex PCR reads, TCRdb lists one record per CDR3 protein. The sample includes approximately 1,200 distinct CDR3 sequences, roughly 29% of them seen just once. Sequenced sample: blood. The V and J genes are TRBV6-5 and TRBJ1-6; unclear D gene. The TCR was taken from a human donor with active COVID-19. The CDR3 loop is CASRPKAVSSYNSPLHF. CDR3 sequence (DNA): TGTGCCAGCCGACCTAAAGCGGTTTCCTCCTATAATTCACCCCTCCACTTT.